This paragraph reports one T cell receptor beta chain. This entry comes from a study of blood T cell repertoires in COVID-19. The overall study: Researchers got acute and convalescent COVID-19 samples from the United States, Italy and Spain.

As processed by the authors: Amplification with reference gene primers provided the estimates of nucleated cell counts. Measured with immunoSEQ multiplex PCR; TCRdb has only the in-frame clones, and not every one. The V and J calls and clone size are taken from that table; D and trimming were inferred from the DNA. The table shows 50,000 to 70,000 clones, with 75% to 95% occurring only once. Germline V gene sequence: CDR1 MNHEY, CDR2 SMNVEV (reference sequence). The CDR3 extends over 15 amino acids. Germline trimming cut 2 bases from V and 8 bases from J; bases unmatched to any gene: 6. This clonotype was obtained from a human donor with active COVID-19. The donor label of this sample is uncertain. The chain recombines TRBV27 with TRBJ2-1, with TRBD2 matching over 10 bases. Sequencing was performed on peripheral blood. In DNA form, the CDR3 reads TGTGCCAGCAGTTTACGAGCGGGAGGGGTCGATGAGCAGTTCTTC. Protein sequence: CASSLRAGGVDEQFF.